The 6 T cell receptor beta chains given below trace back to one sample, sequenced in a study of OX40 agonist ivuxolimab in advanced cancers. Generated by immunoSEQ multiplex PCR, the TCRdb table keeps only in-frame clones and is missing some. The sample yields fewer than 75,000 clones, about 84% seen once. This specimen consisted of CD4+ or CD8+ T cells sorted from blood, obtained in a trial of the OX40 agonist ivuxolimab. The receptors shown here come from an adult with an advanced solid tumor such as melanoma, head and neck, liver or kidney cancer.

The genes are TRBV19 and TRBJ2-3; 8 bases are a match to TRBD1. Germline lookup yields CDR1 LNHDA and CDR2 SQIVND (reference sequence). With 9 bases clipped from V and 0 bases from J, the junction kept 14 bases outside the gene matches. The CDR3 has 17 amino acids. The CDR3 nucleotides read TGTGCCAGCACAGACAGGGGCCGCTCCACTAGCACAGATACGCAGTATTTT. Its protein product is CASTDRGRSTSTDTQYF.

The J gene is TRBJ1-6, the V gene TRBV7-3, with TRBD1 as a possible D gene (5 bases). CDR3 length: 15 amino acids. Germline V gene sequence: CDR1 SGHTA, CDR2 FQGTGA. V lost 2 bases and J 6 bases, leaving 11 bases between the germline ends. The CDR3 bases are TGTGCCAGCAGCTTATCAGGGACCTTTAATTCACCCCTCCACTTT. Residues: CASSLSGTFNSPLHF. Full variable domain (rest looked up from reference TRBV7-3 and TRBJ1-6): GAGVSQTPSNKVTEKGKYVELRCDPISGHTALYWYRQSLGQGPEFLIYFQGTGAADDSGLPNDRFFAVRPEGSVSTLKIQRTERGDSAVYLCASSLSGTFNSPLHFGNGTRLTVT.

V usage is TRBV30 and J usage is TRBJ1-5, with 9 bases aligning to TRBD1. Germline V CDR1 and CDR2: GTSNPN, SVGIG (reference sequence). This CDR3 comprises 14 residues. Losses at the gene ends were 3 bases for V and 7 bases for J; bases not matched to a gene: 7. CDR3: CAWREQGASQPQHF. The DNA for the CDR3 is TGTGCCTGGAGAGAACAGGGGGCGAGCCAGCCCCAGCATTTT.

In this sample, this clone turned up a few times. The chain has TRBV10-3 and TRBJ1-6; 7 bases align to TRBD1. Germline assignment: CDR1 ENHRY and CDR2 SYGVKD. CDR3 length equals 14 residues. J was trimmed by 10 bases and V by 10 bases; bases with no gene match: 13. The CDR3 bases are TGTGCCACCAGGGGGGATTTAATCTCCTCACCCCTCCACTTT. Protein product: CATRGDLISSPLHF.

Here the CDR3 reads CASSPPGFRSYEQYF. The CDR3 nucleotides are TGTGCCAGCTCACCACCGGGGTTCCGCTCCTACGAGCAGTACTTC. This sequence joins TRBV18 and TRBJ2-7; no definite D call. Deletions cut 0 bases from V and 0 bases from J, with 9 bases between. CDR1 KGHSH and CDR2 LQKENI come from the germline V gene. The CDR3 has 15 amino acids.

The chain couples TRBV28 to TRBJ2-7; D gene ambiguous. Germline CDR1 MDHEN, CDR2 SYDVKM. The V gene lost 3 bases and the J gene lost 3 bases, with 9 bases spanning the gap. The CDR3 spans 13 residues. CDR3 coding DNA: TGTGCCAGCAGTTTTCTGGTAAGCTACGAGCAGTACTTC. Protein product: CASSFLVSYEQYF.